This T cell receptor beta chain was captured by sequencing in a study of blood T cell repertoires in COVID-19 (dated by TCRdb to 2019 to 2021). Turning to the overall study: Samples from collaborators originated in the United States, Italy and Spain and spanned both the acute and convalescent phases of COVID-19. Where available, HLA class I and class II types were taken from metadata supplied by the sample provider and were not determined by assay-based typing. A freely available public database, intended as a resource for researchers studying the immune response to SARS-CoV-2, is where the repertoires were released. The sample metadata nearly always contained a de-identified subject ID, COVID-19 status, age in years and sex. Samples came from the ongoing ImmuneRACE study (first 160 participants) plus 1,254 subjects from 6 global collaborators. Subjects who had been exposed to COVID-19, were actively infected with it, or had recovered from it provided the deeply sampled blood TCRbeta repertoires that made up the dataset. The prospective study material was composed of cDNA or gDNA derived from T cells, B-cell-depleted T cells, or PBMCs. Points the paper makes about the study in general: The quantity of clinical and demographic metadata differed by source and by participant and was supplied without curation.

This clone was recorded a few times. Its specific antigen is unknown. It has no much larger one-base neighbor in the sample; base qualities were not kept. TCRbeta CDR3 regions were amplified from genomic DNA by means of the immunoSEQ Assay, a bias-controlled multiplex PCR. As for the original processing: Within the assay, amplification of reference gene primers was used to estimate how many nucleated cells each sample contained. To quantify the absolute abundance of each unique TCRbeta CDR3 rearrangement, sequence reads were collapsed and filtered. For each sample, productive Simpson clonality was calculated by taking the square root of Simpson's diversity index across productive rearrangements. TCRdb holds this immuneACCESS table with in-frame rearrangements only. Some clones are missing; in checked studies, unresolved V genes explain under half, and the rest has no known cause. D and trimming come from the DNA, and the V and J calls and clone size come from that table. Across this sample there are about 160,000 clones, with about 81% seen only once. Of the sample, about 7.7% falls within the top ten clones.

Participants in the prospective study were aged about 18 to 90 years, lived in under 30 United States geographic areas, and enrolled through a virtual design. To assign participants to cohorts, the prospective study relied on clinical history that participants themselves reported in a screening survey and a study questionnaire. For ImmuneRACE Cohort 3, a participant was defined as recovered based on two consecutive negative NP/OP PCR tests, clearance by a healthcare professional, or resolution of symptoms. Mobile phlebotomists in the prospective study collected whole blood, serum and a nasopharyngeal or oropharyngeal swab from every participant. Additional blood draws and questionnaires over an approximately 2-month period could optionally be provided by prospective study participants. Before DNA extraction, prospective study blood samples were shipped either frozen or at room temperature. From a lookup of the germline V gene (reference sequence), CDR1 and CDR2 are LGHDT and YNNKEL. The germline ends are 16 bases apart after V is trimmed by 4 bases and J by 7 bases. CDR3 length: 15 amino acids, cysteine to phenylalanine. Only the CDR3 region is kept as DNA, spanning 45 bases read in frame from base 1.

This receptor chain uses TRBV3-1 (or the pseudogene TRBV3-2) and TRBJ1-4; TRBD1 is possibly the D segment (6 matching bases). This sequence originates from a man aged 50 to 60 who had recovered from COVID-19. The material sequenced was PBMCs or T cells enriched from blood (not recorded which). Here is the DNA: TGTGCCAGCAGCCGGAGACAGGCCGGCAGTGAAAAACTGTTTTTT. Its translation reads: CASSRRQAGSEKLFF.